The clone carrying this T cell receptor beta chain was seen at least ten times. Its specificity is not known. This sample stems from a study of T cells after yellow fever vaccination. Study-wide results and caveats: Clonotypes appearing in both CD4 and CD8 compartments existed, and their share was small. The presence of abundant clonotypes contaminating from the bulk population was possible in FACS-sorted repertoires.

In TCRdb, the 5' RACE reads were re-called with MiXCR into one record per CDR3 protein. The table lists about 130,000 distinct CDR3 sequences, about 6.9% of them singletons. The TCR originated in a man aged 30 to 45 who received the YFV17D yellow fever vaccine. Sequencing used CD4+ T cells sorted from PBMCs, obtained 10 days after the yellow fever booster vaccination.

CDR3 DNA sequence: TGTGCCAGCAGCAGAGACCAGTCCTATGGCTACACCTTC. It specifies CASSRDQSYGYTF. V and J are TRBV11-2 and TRBJ1-2; no definite D call. The CDR3 is 13 residues long. Germline values: CDR1 SGHAT, CDR2 FQNNGV. V lost 5 bases, J lost 4 bases, and 11 bases lay in between.